This TCR beta chain was retrieved from a study of T cell therapy after organ transplantation (dated by TCRdb to between 2018 and 2020). Regarding the complete study: The therapy products consisted of autologous CMV-specific T cells grown in vitro for 2 to 3 weeks using a peptide pool of 30 HLA class I and II CMV epitopes. Each patient got up to 6 T cell doses, given every 2 weeks, and was then monitored for over 25 weeks after finishing therapy. About 80% of the ten patients were classed as clinical responders and two as nonresponders. A median of 1.92 x 10^8 CMV-specific T cells was administered to patients across 2 to 6 intravenous infusions. A follow-up TRBV repertoire analysis was performed on an open-label phase I trial of autologous CMV-specific adoptive T cell therapy in solid-organ transplant recipients. Pretherapy peripheral blood samples were collected before T cell therapy was commenced. Only about 85% of the 10 patients had long-term post-therapy samples available. Summary of the overall study and its limitations: Few detected expansions in nonresponders may reflect reduced sample coverage from poor CD8+ T cell yield. The fold change in CD8 clonality after therapy was inversely correlated with pretherapy clonality, which suggests that less biased repertoires were more open to remodeling. Nonresponders showed marked pretherapy clonal expansions with minimal repertoire change after therapy. Reconstitution after therapy appeared to include not only transferred clonotypes but also endogenous clonotypes that had not been detected in the therapy products. The small cohort prevented assessing confounders such as concurrent antirejection and antiviral medications.

Looking up the germline V gene yields CDR1 SGHDT and CDR2 YYEEEE. Including the terminal cysteine and phenylalanine, the CDR3 comprises 16 residues. Only the CDR3 DNA is retained, 48 bases long and in frame from the first base. A distance of 12 bases separates the germline ends of V and J, which lose 2 bases and 0 bases respectively. What the time point label conveys for this sample: before start of T cell therapy. Patients were solid-organ transplant recipients with drug-resistant/recurrent cytomegalovirus. More than 8 trial participants were chosen for repertoire analysis on the basis of the availability of post-therapy peripheral blood mononuclear cells. Viable CD3+CD8+CD4- lymphocytes were isolated from PBMCs by sorting on a BD FACSAria III. The Qiagen DNeasy Kit was used to extract genomic DNA from sorted cells. Using the immunoSEQ two-step, bias-controlled multiplex PCR assay, TRB CDR3 regions were amplified from genomic DNA. CDR3 libraries were sequenced on an Illumina NextSeq 500. As for the original processing: The immunoSEQ Analyzer platform was used for initial alignment and bioinformatics, including bias normalization against synthetic CDR3 analogs. V, D and J genes were annotated according to IMGT database definitions. Additional TRBV analyses were carried out with default settings in VDJtools version 1.1.10 and the R package tcR version 2.2.1.11. GLIPH analysis was done using default settings in version 1.0. To test for significant clonotype frequency changes in CDR3 sequences with at least 5 reads, a 2-sided binomial test with Benjamini-Hochberg correction (alpha = 0.01) was used. TCRdb retrieved this table from immuneACCESS and kept in-frame rearrangements only. Not all clones are present; in checked studies, unresolved V genes account for under half, and no reason is known for the remainder. The D gene and trimming were derived from the DNA, and the V and J assignments and clone size from that table. Across this sample there are 44,000 or so clones, with about 94% seen only once. The ten largest clones take up 2.5% to 4% of the sample.

For this clone: What antigen it recognizes has not been identified. Base qualities are not at hand, and no much larger clone is one base apart.

The chain links TRBV5-6 with TRBJ1-5; no confident D gene assignment can be made. The sequence came from a human patient who had received a solid organ transplant and had CMV disease. The sample in question was CD8+ T cells from blood, obtained before autologous CMV-specific T cell therapy. The sequence in DNA is TGTGCCAGCAGCTTACCCCCAGGTTATAGCAATCAGCCCCAGCATTTT. It specifies CASSLPPGYSNQPQHF.